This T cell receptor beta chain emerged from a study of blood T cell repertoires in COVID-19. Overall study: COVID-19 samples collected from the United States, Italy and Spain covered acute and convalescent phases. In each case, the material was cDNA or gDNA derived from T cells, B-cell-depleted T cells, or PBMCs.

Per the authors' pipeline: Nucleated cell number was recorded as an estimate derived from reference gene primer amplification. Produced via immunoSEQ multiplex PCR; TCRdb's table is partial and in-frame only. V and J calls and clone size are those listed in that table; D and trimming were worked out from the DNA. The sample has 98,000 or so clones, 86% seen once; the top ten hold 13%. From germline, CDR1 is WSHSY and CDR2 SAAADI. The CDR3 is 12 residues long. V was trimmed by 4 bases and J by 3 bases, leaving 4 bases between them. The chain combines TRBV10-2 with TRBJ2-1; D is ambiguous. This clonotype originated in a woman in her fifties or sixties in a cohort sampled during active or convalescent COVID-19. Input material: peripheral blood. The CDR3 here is CASSASYNEQFF. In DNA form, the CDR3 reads TGCGCCAGCAGTGCCAGCTACAATGAGCAGTTCTTC.